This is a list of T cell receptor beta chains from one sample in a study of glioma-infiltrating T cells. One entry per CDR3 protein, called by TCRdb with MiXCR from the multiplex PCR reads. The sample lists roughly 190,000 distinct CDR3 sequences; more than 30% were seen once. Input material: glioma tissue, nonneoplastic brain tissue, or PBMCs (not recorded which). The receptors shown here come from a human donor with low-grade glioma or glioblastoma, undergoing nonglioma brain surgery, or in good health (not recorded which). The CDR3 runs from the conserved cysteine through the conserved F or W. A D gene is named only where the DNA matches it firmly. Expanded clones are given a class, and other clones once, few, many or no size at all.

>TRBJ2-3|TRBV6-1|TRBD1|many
TGTGCCAGCAGGAATCAGGGGGCGAGGGGTACAGATACGCAGTATTTT
CASRNQGARGTDTQYF
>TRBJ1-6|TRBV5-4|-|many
TGTGCCAGCAGCCCCGACCTTTTATCACCCCTCCACTTT
CASSPDLLSPLHF
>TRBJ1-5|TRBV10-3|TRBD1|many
TGTGCCATCGCAGAGAAAAGAGGACAGGGTAATCAGCCCCAGCATTTT
CAIAEKRGQGNQPQHF
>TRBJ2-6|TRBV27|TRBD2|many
TGTGCCAGCAGTTCCGCGGGGGGCTCTGGGGCCAACGTCCTGACTTTC
CASSSAGGSGANVLTF
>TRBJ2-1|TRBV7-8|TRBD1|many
TGTGCCAGCAGCTTTTACAGGGGGGCTGAGCAGTTCTTC
CASSFYRGAEQFF
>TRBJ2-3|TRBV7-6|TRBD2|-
TGTGCCAGCAGCTTCGGGAGGGGCAGGACGGGTTTTGGTACAGATACGCAGTATTTT
CASSFGRGRTGFGTDTQYF
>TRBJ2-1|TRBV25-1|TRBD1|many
TGTGCCAGCAGAGGACAGGGCTCTTACAATGAGCAGTTCTTC
CASRGQGSYNEQFF
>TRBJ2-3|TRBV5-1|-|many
TGCGCCAGCAGCTACCGACAGGCTTCAGATACGCAGTATTTT
CASSYRQASDTQYF
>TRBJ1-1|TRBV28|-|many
TGTGCCAGCAGCCTACGCCGTGGGGGGAACACTGAAGCTTTCTTT
CASSLRRGGNTEAFF
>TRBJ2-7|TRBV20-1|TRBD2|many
TGCAGTGCTAGAGTTAGCGGGAGTGTATACGAGCAGTACTTC
CSARVSGSVYEQYF
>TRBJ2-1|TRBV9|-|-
TGTGCCAGCAGCGTAGGAGACAGCCCTAACTACAATGAGCAGTTCTTC
CASSVGDSPNYNEQFF
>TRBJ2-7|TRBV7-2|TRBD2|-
TGTGCCAACAGCTTAGCATCGCAGCGGGAGTTTTCTCACCACGAGCAGTACTTC
CANSLASQREFSHHEQYF
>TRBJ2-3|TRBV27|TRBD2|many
TGTGCCAGCAGTTCCATAAGACTAGCCGGAGCGGGAGATACGCAGTATTTT
CASSSIRLAGAGDTQYF
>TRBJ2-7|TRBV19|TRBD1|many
TGTGCCAGTAGGATCGGACAGGGCACCTACGAGCAGTACTTC
CASRIGQGTYEQYF
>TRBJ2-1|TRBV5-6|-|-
TGTGCCAGCAGCTTGGTCTTCGTCAACTTACCGCAGTTCTTC
CASSLVFVNLPQFF
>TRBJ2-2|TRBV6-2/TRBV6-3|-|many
TGTGCCAGCAGAGCGGGCAACACCGGGGAGCTGTTTTTT
CASRAGNTGELFF
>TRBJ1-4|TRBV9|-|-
TGTGCCAGCAGCGAAGGGGGAGAAAATGAAAAACTGTTTTTT
CASSEGGENEKLFF
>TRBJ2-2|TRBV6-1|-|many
TGTGCCAGCAGTGGAGCCCTAAGACAACAATTCTCGGGCACCGGGGAGCTGTTTTTT
CASSGALRQQFSGTGELFF
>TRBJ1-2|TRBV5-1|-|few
TGCGCCAGCAGCTTGGGATTCTCAGCTAACTATGGCTACACCTTC
CASSLGFSANYGYTF
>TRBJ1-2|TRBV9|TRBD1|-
TGTGCCAGCAACAAGGGACAGCGGCCCTATGGCTACACCTTC
CASNKGQRPYGYTF
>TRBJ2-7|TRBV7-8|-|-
TGTGCCAGCAGCTTAGCAGGGACGAGCTCCTACGAGCAGTACTTC
CASSLAGTSSYEQYF
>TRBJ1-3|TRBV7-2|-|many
TGTGCCAGCAGCATCAACTACTCTGGAAACACCATATATTTT
CASSINYSGNTIYF
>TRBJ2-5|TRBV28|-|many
TGTGCCAGCAGTTCCCCAGACAGGCAAGAGACCCAGTACTTC
CASSSPDRQETQYF
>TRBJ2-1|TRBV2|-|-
TGTGCCAGCATTGCGCTCGTGTACAATGAGCAGTTCTTC
CASIALVYNEQFF
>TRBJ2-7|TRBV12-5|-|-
TGTGCTAGTGGTTTCCTACAGGGAGGCGAGCAGTACTTC
CASGFLQGGEQYF
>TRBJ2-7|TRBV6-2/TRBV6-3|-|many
TGTGCCAGCAGACTCTCCACGGAGCGCAGCTCCTACGAGCAGTACTTC
CASRLSTERSSYEQYF
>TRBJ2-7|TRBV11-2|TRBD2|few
TGTGCCAGCAGCTTTCCCAGCGGGAGGGTTGCCGAGCAGTACTTC
CASSFPSGRVAEQYF
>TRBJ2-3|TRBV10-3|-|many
TGTGCCAGTCGACACACAGGGACGGGCGAAGATACGCAGTATTTT
CASRHTGTGEDTQYF
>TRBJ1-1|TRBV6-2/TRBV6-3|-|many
TGTGCCAGCACGTCCGGCTACGGAGCTTTCTTT
CASTSGYGAFF
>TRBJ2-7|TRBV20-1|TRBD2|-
TGCAGTGCCCCGGGACTAGCGGGAGGGCAGTCATCTCCGGGGGAGCAGTACTTC
CSAPGLAGGQSSPGEQYF
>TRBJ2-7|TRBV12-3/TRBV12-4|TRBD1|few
TGTGCCAGCAGTTTCGGTGGGGACAGGGGTTACGAGCAGTACTTC
CASSFGGDRGYEQYF
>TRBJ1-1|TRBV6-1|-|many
TGTGCCAGCAGTTATTCTGGGCCCGGCACTGAAGCTTTCTTT
CASSYSGPGTEAFF
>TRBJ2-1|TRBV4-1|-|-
TGCGCCAGCAGCCAAGAGCGTATAGAGGGGCTCCCGGCCTACGAGCAGTTCTTC
CASSQERIEGLPAYEQFF
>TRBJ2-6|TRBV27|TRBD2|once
TGTGCCAGCAGTGATCCGGGACTAGCGGGACCTGGGGCCAAAGTCCTGAATTTC
CASSDPGLAGPGAKVLNF
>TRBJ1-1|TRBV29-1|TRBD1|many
TGCAGCGGGGGACAGGGTCAGACTGAAGCTTTCTTT
CSGGQGQTEAFF
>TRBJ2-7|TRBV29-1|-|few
TGCAGCGTTGAAGGGCTCGGAACCTACGAGCAGTACTTC
CSVEGLGTYEQYF
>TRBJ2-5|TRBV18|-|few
TGTGCCAGCTCACCAATACTCTCTAGCCCATCAAAACAAGAGACCCAGTACTTC
CASSPILSSPSKQETQYF
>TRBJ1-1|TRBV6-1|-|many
TGTGCCAGCAGTTATAAGGGCAGTGTTTCTGAAGCTTTCTTT
CASSYKGSVSEAFF
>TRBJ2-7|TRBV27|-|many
TGTGCCAGCAGGGGGTTGGGGACGGTGACCTACGAGCAGTACTTC
CASRGLGTVTYEQYF
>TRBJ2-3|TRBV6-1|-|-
TGTGCCATCAGTGACGGGCGGGGTAGAACAGATACGCAGTATTTT
CAISDGRGRTDTQYF
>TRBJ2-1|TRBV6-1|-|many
TGTGCCAGCAGCGTTCAAACGGGAAGCTCCTACAATGAGCAGTTCTTC
CASSVQTGSSYNEQFF
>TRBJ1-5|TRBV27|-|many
TGTGCCAGCAGTTCAGGGACAAATGTCAGGCGGCCCCAGCATTTT
CASSSGTNVRRPQHF
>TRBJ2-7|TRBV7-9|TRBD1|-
TGTGCCAGCAGCAATACCGACAGGGGGTACGAGCAGTACTTC
CASSNTDRGYEQYF
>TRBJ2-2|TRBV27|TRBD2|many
TGTGCCAGCAGTTTACTAGCGGGAGTGAACGGGGAGCTGTTTTTT
CASSLLAGVNGELFF
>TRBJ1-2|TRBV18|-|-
TGTGCCAGCTCACCTGGGGAGACTAACTATGGCTACACCTTC
CASSPGETNYGYTF
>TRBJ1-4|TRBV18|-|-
TGTGCCAGCTCGCCACCCAGCAGGGGAGAGGAAAAACTGTTTTTT
CASSPPSRGEEKLFF